What follows are 32 T cell receptor beta chains derived from one specimen sequenced in a study of blood T cells in healthy people across ages. The use of a sample-barcoded 5' primer and a J-beta primer mix characterized a second PCR of roughly 6 to 11 cycles. Each CDR3 protein gets one entry after TCRdb re-called the 5' RACE reads with MiXCR. This table has 850,000 to 1,000,000 distinct CDR3 sequences, roughly 51% appearing once. The sequencing input was blood. These receptors were taken from an older woman in good health.

The V gene is TRBV11-3, the J gene TRBJ2-3; D unresolved. Germline-derived CDR1 and CDR2 are SGHNT and YENEEA. Trimming cost V 4 bases and J 6 bases, with 11 bases left between them. The CDR3 is 13 amino acids. The CDR3 region is CASSYKAWDTQYF. The CDR3 DNA is TGTGCCAGCAGCTACAAGGCCTGGGATACGCAGTATTTT.

This chain uses TRBV20-1 with TRBJ2-5; possible D gene TRBD1, 5 bases. The germline gives CDR1 DFQATT, CDR2 SNEGSKA (reference sequence). This CDR3 is 15 amino acids long. Trimming removed 8 bases at V and 5 bases at J, with 24 bases between. The chain's CDR3 is CSTRGRVPARETQYF. Written as DNA, the CDR3 is TGCAGTACACGCGGCAGGGTGCCAGCACGGGAGACCCAGTACTTC.

With regard to this clonotype: Relative to the germline gene, one junction end is altered; a read error may explain this. The rearrangement uses TRBV4-1 and TRBJ2-3, with D possibly matching TRBD2 (6 bases). Germline loops: CDR1 MGHRA, CDR2 YSYEKL. CDR3 length: 16 amino acids. The CDR3 spells CASNQRDPLRTNTQYF. CDR3 nucleotide sequence: TGCGCCAGCAACCAAAGGGACCCTCTAAGGACTAATACGCAGTATTTT.

This clonotype was observed once. This sequence joins TRBV20-1 and TRBJ1-5; no firm D call. The ends were cut back, 0 bases at V and 2 bases at J, with 5 bases in the middle. The V gene's germline CDR1 is DFQATT and CDR2 SNEGSKA (reference sequence). This CDR3 is built from 13 residues. CDR3 sequence (DNA): TGCAGTGCTAGAGAACAGCGCAATCAGCCCCAGCATTTT. As protein: CSAREQRNQPQHF.

The table lists this clonotype with a few counts. CDR3 sequence: CASSQVVGYLSYEQYF. The CDR3, as DNA: TGCGCCAGCAGCCAAGTCGTAGGGTACCTGAGCTACGAGCAGTACTTC. The J gene is TRBJ2-7, the V gene TRBV4-3; D unclear. The CDR3 loop spans 16 amino acids. The V gene lost 1 base and the J gene lost 3 bases, with 16 bases spanning the gap. The germline CDR1 and CDR2 sequences are LGHNA and YSLEER.

With respect to this clonotype: The junction shows a germline mismatch at one end, possibly a read error. The chain employs TRBV9 and TRBJ2-3, with 7 nucleotides matching TRBD1. Germline lookup yields CDR1 SGDLS and CDR2 YYNGEE. There are 17 residues in the CDR3. DNA of the CDR3: TGCGCCAGCAGCGCCCGGGACAGCGCTAAACACACAGATACGCAGTATTTT. Its protein product is CASSARDSAKHTDTQYF. Looking up the rest from reference TRBV9 and TRBJ2-3 gives the full variable domain: DSGVTQTPKHLITATGQRVTLRCSPRSGDLSVYWYQQSLDQGLQFLIQYYNGEERAKGNILERFSAQQFPDLHSELNLSSLELGDSALYFCASSARDSAKHTDTQYFGPGTRLTVL.

This clonotype occurred once. The chain joins TRBV20-1 to TRBJ1-6; 7 nucleotides align to TRBD1. The V segment lost 3 bases and the J segment 8 bases; nucleotides outside the gene matches: 7. Germline V gene lookup returns CDR1 DFQATT and CDR2 SNEGSKA (reference sequence). The CDR3 is made up of 14 amino acids. The CDR3 sequence is CSASIRGQDSPLHF. CDR3 sequence (DNA): TGCAGTGCTAGTATAAGGGGGCAGGATTCACCCCTCCACTTT.

A single count supports this clonotype. The genes are TRBV3-1 and TRBJ2-1; no definite D call. The germline V gene encodes CDR1 LGHDT and CDR2 YNNKEL (reference sequence). The CDR3 loop spans 13 amino acids. The ends were cut back, 1 base at V and 15 bases at J, with 16 bases in the middle. The CDR3 protein is CASSQGLDVGPFF. The CDR3 nucleotides read TGTGCCAGCAGCCAAGGTCTGGACGTTGGTCCGTTCTTC.

This clonotype was seen only a few times. The J gene is TRBJ2-7, the V gene TRBV7-9; no definite D call. V dropped 3 bases and J dropped 0 bases, with 9 bases sitting between them. The germline V gene encodes CDR1 SEHNR and CDR2 FQNEAQ (reference sequence). The CDR3 covers 14 residues. The CDR3 protein is CASSFGASSYEQYF. In DNA form, the CDR3 reads TGTGCCAGCAGCTTCGGTGCGAGCTCCTACGAGCAGTACTTC.

This clonotype appeared many times. The chain couples TRBV29-1 to TRBJ2-1; D is possibly TRBD2 (6 bases). This CDR3 contains 17 residues. Germline CDR1 reads SQVTM; CDR2 reads ANQGSEA. V dropped 5 bases and J dropped 6 bases, with 26 bases sitting between them. In DNA form, the CDR3 reads TGCAGCGTTTTTGTGGTGGGGAGGACTACTCGATCCAATGAGCAGTTCTTC. This gives the protein CSVFVVGRTTRSNEQFF.

This clonotype was detected only once. This chain joins TRBV7-8 and TRBJ2-7; 7 bases are a match to TRBD2. Per germline, CDR1 SGHVS and CDR2 FQNEAQ. Trimming removed 4 bases from V and 0 bases from J; junction bases left unmatched: 9. The CDR3 contains 16 residues. The CDR3 region has the DNA TGTGCCAGCAGCTACCCAGCGGGAACCCACTCCTACGAGCAGTACTTC. Translation gives CASSYPAGTHSYEQYF. Variable domain in full (rest from reference TRBV7-8 and TRBJ2-7): GAGVSQSPRYKVAKRGQDVALRCDPISGHVSLFWYQQALGQGPEFLTYFQNEAQLDKSGLPSDRFFAERPEGSVSTLKIQRTQQEDSAVYLCASSYPAGTHSYEQYFGPGTRLTVT.

The gene calls are TRBV5-6 and TRBJ2-3; a weak D match, TRBD1 (6 bases). This CDR3 has 16 residues. Germline loops: CDR1 SGHDT, CDR2 YYEEEE. Trimming left V 2 bases short and J 0 bases short, with 13 bases between. For the CDR3, the DNA is TGTGCCAGCAGCTTCCGTCACAGGGTTAGCACAGATACGCAGTATTTT. Translation gives CASSFRHRVSTDTQYF. The complete variable domain, with remaining parts taken from reference TRBV5-6 and TRBJ2-3, reads DAGVTQSPTHLIKTRGQQVTLRCSPKSGHDTVSWYQQALGQGPQFIFQYYEEEERQRGNFPDRFSGHQFPNYSSELNVNALLLGDSALYLCASSFRHRVSTDTQYFGPGTRLTVL.

The chain recombines TRBV4-2 with TRBJ2-3; no definite D call. The CDR3 consists of 13 residues. In germline, CDR1 is LGHNA, CDR2 YNFKEQ. V was trimmed by 3 bases and J by 2 bases, leaving 6 bases between them. This chain's CDR3 is CASSHSHTDTQYF. The DNA for the CDR3 is TGTGCCAGCAGCCACAGCCACACAGATACGCAGTATTTT.

The chain uses TRBV4-3 and TRBJ1-5; unclear D gene. Looked up from germline, CDR1 is LGHNA and CDR2 is YSLEER. This CDR3 has 13 amino acids. Trimming pared 0 bases from V and 4 bases from J, leaving 4 bases between. The CDR3 coding sequence is TGCGCCAGCAGCCAAGAGATGAATCAGCCCCAGCATTTT. Amino acid sequence: CASSQEMNQPQHF.

The chain uses TRBV7-6 and TRBJ2-1, with TRBD1 matching over 9 bases. Germline V gene data show CDR1 as SGHVS and CDR2 as FNYEAQ. This CDR3 contains 17 residues. V shed 4 bases, J shed 6 bases, and the junction held 13 bases outside the gene matches. The CDR3 spells CASSYGLGQGTFNEQFF. CDR3 DNA sequence: TGTGCCAGCAGCTACGGTTTGGGACAGGGTACTTTCAATGAGCAGTTCTTC.

The table lists this clonotype with a few counts. The chain couples TRBV4-3 to TRBJ2-3; perhaps TRBD2 as D (6 bases). The ends were cut back, 5 bases at V and 2 bases at J, with 14 bases in the middle. Germline CDR1 and CDR2: LGHNA and YSLEER. The CDR3 loop spans 15 amino acids. The CDR3 protein is CASSTTSSYTDTQYF. DNA for the CDR3: TGCGCCAGCAGCACGACTAGTAGCTACACAGATACGCAGTATTTT.

The chain recombines TRBV3-1 with TRBJ1-4; 9 nucleotides line up with TRBD1. Trimming cost V 6 bases and J 6 bases; bases outside gene matches: 5. The CDR3 is made up of 14 amino acids. Germline assignment: CDR1 LGHDT and CDR2 YNNKEL (reference sequence). The CDR3 nucleotides are TGTGCCAGCAGTTCTACAGGGGGCTATGAAAAACTGTTTTTT. Residues: CASSSTGGYEKLFF.

This clonotype occurred a few times. The CDR3 is CASGWDNQPQHF. The CDR3 DNA reads TGTGCTAGTGGTTGGGACAATCAGCCCCAGCATTTT. This chain uses TRBV12-5 with TRBJ1-5; D is unresolved. This CDR3 has 12 residues. V was clipped by 4 bases and J by 3 bases, with 4 bases between them. Per the germline V gene, CDR1 is LGHNT and CDR2 is FRNRAP.

There are a few counts of this clonotype. The rearrangement joins TRBV18 to TRBJ1-2; 11 bases fit TRBD1. V was clipped by 3 bases and J by 3 bases; unmatched bases: 0. The CDR3 has 14 residues. Germline CDR1 KGHSH, CDR2 LQKENI. The chain's CDR3 is CASSPGQGDYGYTF. The CDR3 DNA reads TGTGCCAGCTCACCGGGACAGGGGGACTATGGCTACACCTTC.

The gene calls are TRBV12-3 or TRBV12-4 and TRBJ2-1; the D is unclear. V lost 2 bases and J 7 bases, leaving 6 bases between the germline ends. There are 12 residues in the CDR3. The CDR3, as DNA: TGTGCCAGCAGTTTATACGATAATGAGCAGTTCTTC. This sequence encodes CASSLYDNEQFF.

This clonotype has a single count. This chain uses TRBV5-1 with TRBJ2-7, with D maybe TRBD2 (5 bases). Trimming shortened V by 1 base and J by 2 bases, and 13 bases separated the two germline ends. The CDR3 is 15 residues long. CDR1 is SGHRS, CDR2 YFSETQ, per germline. CDR3 loop: CASSLSSSYPYEQYF. DNA for the CDR3: TGCGCCAGCAGCTTGTCTAGCAGCTATCCCTACGAGCAGTACTTC.

The chain is built from TRBV4-2 and TRBJ2-1, with D tentatively TRBD2 (5 bases). This CDR3 region has 12 residues. V lost 3 bases to trimming and J lost 10 bases, with 10 bases between them. The germline CDR1 and CDR2 sequences are LGHNA and YNFKEQ. In DNA form, the CDR3 reads TGTGCCAGCAGCCACGAGGGATACGAGCAGTTCTTC. Protein sequence: CASSHEGYEQFF.

V and J are TRBV9 and TRBJ2-1; maybe TRBD2 (5 bases). The V gene's germline CDR1 is SGDLS and CDR2 YYNGEE. Trimming cost V 0 bases and J 2 bases, with 18 bases left between them. This CDR3 is 18 amino acids long. CDR3 nucleotides: TGTGCCAGCAGCGTAGGGGTCGTGGCTAGCCCTGCCTACAATGAGCAGTTCTTC. This codes for CASSVGVVASPAYNEQFF.

There are many counts of this clonotype. The CDR3, as DNA: TGTGCCAGCCAGAGGTCGGGAATGAGAGAGACCCAGTACTTC. This encodes CASQRSGMRETQYF. The chain recombines TRBV2 with TRBJ2-5; maybe TRBD2 (5 bases). This CDR3 has 14 amino acids. Looked up from germline, CDR1 is SNHLY and CDR2 is FYNNEI. Trimming removed 8 bases from V and 4 bases from J, with 17 bases in between.

Details on this clonotype: A read error may account for a junction end that differs from germline. The chain carries TRBV12-3 or TRBV12-4 and TRBJ2-1; 9 bases match TRBD1. The CDR3 runs 15 residues. The CDR3 DNA is TGTACCAGCAGTTTCCGGGACAGGGTCAGGTATGAGCAGTTCTTC. This translates into CTSSFRDRVRYEQFF.

To note about this clonotype: The junction departs from germline at one end; a sequencing error may be responsible. The chain couples TRBV4-1 to TRBJ2-5; D remains unclear. The CDR3 length is 12 residues. Looked up from germline, CDR1 is MGHRA and CDR2 is YSYEKL. CDR3 loop: CAGSQPQETQYF. The CDR3 DNA reads TGCGCCGGCAGCCAACCACAAGAGACCCAGTACTTC.

The genes are TRBV5-5 and TRBJ2-3; no reliable D call. This CDR3 is 14 amino acids long. Germline V CDR1 and CDR2: SGHKS, YYEKEE (reference sequence). V shed 6 bases and J shed 0 bases, with 11 bases lying between them. CDR3 coding DNA: TGTGCCAGCATCCGGCAGTTAAGCACAGATACGCAGTATTTT. This translates into CASIRQLSTDTQYF.

This clonotype has only a few counts. J is TRBJ2-1 and V is TRBV7-9; D is ambiguous. The CDR3 runs to 15 residues. The germline V gene encodes CDR1 SEHNR and CDR2 FQNEAQ (reference sequence). V lost 2 bases to trimming and J lost 1 base, with 9 bases between them. The CDR3 is CASSLYNGSYNEQFF. The CDR3 nucleotides are TGTGCCAGCAGCTTATATAACGGTTCCTACAATGAGCAGTTCTTC.

The rearrangement links TRBV6-5 to TRBJ2-5, with 9 bases that match TRBD2. The J segment lost 3 bases and the V segment lost 1 base, leaving 6 bases of the junction unmatched. Per the germline V gene, CDR1 is MNHEY and CDR2 is SVGAGI. This CDR3 comprises 16 residues. CDR3 residues: CASSYLVASGKETQYF. The CDR3 coding sequence is TGTGCCAGCAGTTACTTGGTGGCTAGCGGGAAAGAGACCCAGTACTTC.

The chain has TRBV20-1 and TRBJ2-7; TRBD2 matches at 12 bases. The end of the DNA is better explained by TRBJ2-5, so the J call may be wrong. CDR3 size: 15 residues. The germline CDR1 and CDR2 sequences are DFQATT and SNEGSKA (reference sequence). CDR3 nucleotide sequence: TGCAGTGCTCGCCGACTAGCGGGAGTGGAAGAGACCCAGTACTTC. The encoded protein is CSARRLAGVEETQYF.

The rearrangement links TRBV20-1 to TRBJ2-7; D is possibly TRBD2 (6 bases). In germline, CDR1 is DFQATT, CDR2 SNEGSKA (reference sequence). V lost 0 bases and J 2 bases, leaving 20 bases between the germline ends. This CDR3 spans 17 amino acids. DNA of the CDR3: TGCAGTGCTAGAGATATCCTAGCGCGAGTTTCTCCCTACGAGCAGTACTTC. This gives the protein CSARDILARVSPYEQYF.

This clonotype was seen just once. Given a much more abundant clone one base away, this may be a read error. V is TRBV3-1 and J is TRBJ2-7; TRBD2 might be the D (5 bases). CDR3 length: 15 residues. Germline-derived CDR1 and CDR2 are LGHDT and YNNKEL (reference sequence). CDR3 DNA: TGTGCCGGCAGCCAAGATCTGGGAAGCACTAGGGAGCAGTACTTC. Encoded protein: CAGSQDLGSTREQYF.